What follows are 10 T cell receptor beta chains derived from one specimen sequenced in a study of sequential checkpoint blockade in melanoma. Profiling relied on immunoSEQ multiplex PCR, and the TCRdb table lists in-frame clones only, not all of them. In the table there are more than 7,500 clones, about three fifths of which are singletons. Treatment defined: randomized to nivolumab then ipilimumab (arm A) or the reverse (arm B). The sample consisted of CD8+ T cells sorted from blood (inferred from file names), taken from a patient given nivolumab and ipilimumab in sequence. These receptor sequences come from a human donor with melanoma.

The chain has TRBV7-9 and TRBJ2-1, with TRBD2 matching over 13 bases. In germline, CDR1 is SEHNR, CDR2 FQNEAQ (reference sequence). CDR3 length: 15 residues. Trimming at V came to 1 base and at J to 6 bases, leaving 0 bases not matched to a gene. CDR3 nucleotides: TGTGCCAGCAGCTTAGGGACTAGCGGGGGCAATGAGCAGTTCTTC. Translating it yields CASSLGTSGGNEQFF.

The chain employs TRBV28 and TRBJ2-1; 9 bases fit TRBD2. The CDR3 runs 17 residues. CDR1 is MDHEN, CDR2 SYDVKM, per germline. Losses at the gene ends were 3 bases for V and 8 bases for J; bases not matched to a gene: 14. The CDR3: CASSLDLGAGGVDEQFF. The CDR3 bases are TGTGCCAGCAGTTTGGATCTGGGAGCGGGAGGTGTGGATGAGCAGTTCTTC.

J is TRBJ2-1 and V is TRBV10-3; TRBD2 agrees at 9 bases. The CDR3 totals 16 residues. Trimming removed 0 bases from V and 4 bases from J; junction bases left unmatched: 4. Germline values: CDR1 ENHRY, CDR2 SYGVKD. CDR3 amino acids: CAISESMAGGYNEQFF. The CDR3 nucleotides read TGTGCCATCAGTGAGTCGATGGCGGGGGGGTACAATGAGCAGTTCTTC.

The chain combines TRBV4-1 with TRBJ2-3; 8 bases align to TRBD2. This CDR3 contains 15 residues. The J segment lost 4 bases and the V segment lost 0 bases, leaving 3 bases of the junction unmatched. Per germline, CDR1 MGHRA and CDR2 YSYEKL. Here the CDR3 DNA reads TGCGCCAGCAGCCAAGATCGGGGGGGCGCAGATACGCAGTATTTT. Translating gives CASSQDRGGADTQYF.

This chain uses TRBV15 with TRBJ2-4, with 9 bases aligning to TRBD1. J lost 1 base, V lost 5 bases, and 9 bases had no gene match. Germline values: CDR1 LNHNV, CDR2 YYDKDF (reference sequence). This CDR3 spans 17 amino acids. The CDR3 DNA sequence: TGTGCCACCAGCGCACCCCCCGGGACAGGGGCCAAAAACATTCAGTACTTC. This codes for CATSAPPGTGAKNIQYF.

This clone has only a few counts. The rearrangement links TRBV28 to TRBJ2-4, with 13 bases that match TRBD2. V trimming: 4 bases; J trimming: 6 bases; junction bases outside the gene matches: 12. There are 18 residues in the CDR3. CDR1 is MDHEN and CDR2 is SYDVKM in the germline V gene. The CDR3 DNA is TGTGCCAGCAGTTCAGATCCGGGACTAGCGGGGCGGGGAAACATTCAGTACTTC. Translating it yields CASSSDPGLAGRGNIQYF.

CDR3 sequence: CASSQEQSSYEQYF. CDR3 coding DNA: TGTGCCAGCAGTCAAGAACAGAGCTCCTACGAGCAGTACTTC. The chain employs TRBV6-6 and TRBJ2-7; D unclear. This CDR3 has 14 residues. The V gene's germline CDR1 is MNHNY and CDR2 SVGAGI (reference sequence). V dropped 5 bases and J dropped 0 bases, with 11 bases sitting between them.

The chain uses TRBV6-5 and TRBJ2-7, with TRBD2 identical over 7 bases. The CDR3 length is 14 residues. The V segment lost 2 bases and the J segment 5 bases; nucleotides outside the gene matches: 6. The V gene's germline CDR1 is MNHEY and CDR2 SVGAGI. The CDR3 region is CASSYTTSWDEQYF. DNA of the CDR3: TGTGCCAGCAGTTACACGACTAGCTGGGACGAGCAGTACTTC.

This chain connects TRBV7-3 to TRBJ1-1, with TRBD1 as a possible D gene (6 bases). Germline V gene lookup returns CDR1 SGHTA and CDR2 FQGTGA. The CDR3 loop spans 15 amino acids. Trimming took off 2 bases at V and 2 bases at J, with 12 bases between the two ends. CDR3 loop: CASSLAGAGNTEAFF. In nucleotides, the CDR3 is TGTGCCAGCAGCTTAGCGGGGGCAGGTAACACTGAAGCTTTCTTT.

The gene calls are TRBV13 and TRBJ2-1; D may be TRBD2 (5 bases). The germline gives CDR1 PRHDT, CDR2 FYEKMQ (reference sequence). The CDR3 sequence is 17 residues long. Trimming took off 5 bases at V and 7 bases at J, with 24 bases between the two ends. The CDR3 region is CASSPPRETPAWNEQFF. In DNA, the CDR3 is TGTGCCAGCAGCCCTCCGAGGGAGACACCGGCGTGGAATGAGCAGTTCTTC.